This T cell receptor (beta chain) is from a study of blood T cell repertoires in COVID-19. TCRdb's table, derived via immunoSEQ multiplex PCR, lists solely in-frame clones and lacks some. The top ten clones hold roughly a sixth of a sample with around 160,000 clones, around nine tenths of them seen once. The CDR3 spans 15 residues. V gave up 1 base and J gave up 1 base, with 8 bases separating them. In germline, CDR1 is SGHTA, CDR2 FQGNSA. Material: peripheral blood. V gene TRBV7-2 combines with J gene TRBJ2-1, with D unclear. This TCR derives from a man in his 60s with active or convalescent COVID-19. The CDR3 DNA reads as TGTGCCAGCAGCTTAGGCGGCAGATCCTACAATGAGCAGTTCTTC. It translates to CASSLGGRSYNEQFF.